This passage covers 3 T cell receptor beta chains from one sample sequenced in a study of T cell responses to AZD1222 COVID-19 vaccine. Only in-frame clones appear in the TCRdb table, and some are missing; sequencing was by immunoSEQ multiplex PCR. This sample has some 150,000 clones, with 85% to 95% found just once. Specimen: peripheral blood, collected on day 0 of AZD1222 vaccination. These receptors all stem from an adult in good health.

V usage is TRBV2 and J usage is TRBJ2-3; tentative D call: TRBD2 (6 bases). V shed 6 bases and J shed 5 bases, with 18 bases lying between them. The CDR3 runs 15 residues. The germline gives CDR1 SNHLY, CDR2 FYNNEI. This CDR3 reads CASSGTQMAEDTQYF. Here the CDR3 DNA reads TGTGCCAGCAGCGGGACTCAAATGGCGGAAGATACGCAGTATTTT.

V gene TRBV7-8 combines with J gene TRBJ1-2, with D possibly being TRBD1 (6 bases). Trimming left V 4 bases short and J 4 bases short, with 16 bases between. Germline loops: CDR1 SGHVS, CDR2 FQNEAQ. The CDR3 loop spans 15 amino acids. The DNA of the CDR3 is TGTGCCAGCAGCTCACGGGACATGTCGTTCTATGGCTACACCTTC. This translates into CASSSRDMSFYGYTF.

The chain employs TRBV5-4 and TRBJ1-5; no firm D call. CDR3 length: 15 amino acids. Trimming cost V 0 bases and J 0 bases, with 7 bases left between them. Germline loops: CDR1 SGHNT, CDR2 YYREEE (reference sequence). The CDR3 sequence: CASSLGVGSNQPQHF. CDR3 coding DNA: TGTGCCAGCAGCTTGGGTGTGGGTAGCAATCAGCCCCAGCATTTT.